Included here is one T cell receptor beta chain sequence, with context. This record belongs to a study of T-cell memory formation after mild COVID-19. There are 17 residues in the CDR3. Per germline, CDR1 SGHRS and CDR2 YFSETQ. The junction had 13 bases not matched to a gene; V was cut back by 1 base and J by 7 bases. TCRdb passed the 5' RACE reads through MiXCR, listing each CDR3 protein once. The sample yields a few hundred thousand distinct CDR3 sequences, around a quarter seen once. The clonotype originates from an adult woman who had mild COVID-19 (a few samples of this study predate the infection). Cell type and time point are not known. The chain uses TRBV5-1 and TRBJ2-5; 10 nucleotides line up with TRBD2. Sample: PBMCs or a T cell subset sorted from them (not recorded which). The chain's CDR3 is CASSLTASGGPPGTQYF. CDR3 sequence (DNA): TGCGCCAGCAGCTTGACCGCTAGCGGGGGCCCCCCAGGGACCCAGTACTTC.